The sequence of this T cell receptor beta chain was determined in a study of PD-L1 blockade in urothelial cancer. Study findings and constraints: Greater 3-week expansion of tumor-associated blood clones was recorded for durable-benefit patients.

Profiling relied on immunoSEQ multiplex PCR, and the TCRdb table lists in-frame clones only, not all of them. The sample has around 29,000 clones; 80% to 85% are singletons. On this clone itself: What it binds is not known.

The time point denotes: peripheral blood 6 weeks after treatment start. Enrolled patients showed locally advanced or metastatic urothelial carcinoma. Sampling of each patient yielded between 1 and 8 specimens, collected pretreatment and on-treatment. The source was PBMCs, collected around atezolizumab (anti-PD-L1) treatment. The sequence derives from a man aged 65-85 years with urothelial cancer.

The CDR3 reads CASSEFSQRGADTQYF. CDR3 nucleotides: TGTGCCAGCAGTGAATTTTCCCAGCGGGGGGCGGATACGCAGTATTTT. The rearrangement links TRBV25-1 to TRBJ2-3; 9 nucleotides agree with TRBD2. V gave up 1 base and J gave up 6 bases; unmatched junction bases: 8. CDR1 and CDR2 (germline): MGHDK, SYGVNS. The CDR3 is made up of 16 amino acids.